The 21 T cell receptor beta chains below come from one sample, sequenced in a study of shared clonotypes between healthy human individuals. This table comes from immunoSEQ multiplex PCR, and its TCRdb copy is limited to in-frame clones, with some not included. This table has some 1,900,000 clones, about 95% appearing once. Terminally differentiated effector memory CD45RA+ cells were excluded from the naive CD8 cells, which were CD45RO-negative and positively selected for CCR7. Sequencing input: naive CD8+ T cells sorted from blood. The receptors here all came from a man younger than 35 in good health.

The chain has TRBV6-6 and TRBJ2-1, with D perhaps matching TRBD2 (5 bases). The CDR3 has 12 residues. V was clipped by 8 bases and J by 5 bases, with 10 bases between them. Per germline, CDR1 MNHNY and CDR2 SVGAGI (reference sequence). In DNA, the CDR3 is TGTGCCAGCGTGGACTTAAACAATGAGCAGTTCTTC. This encodes CASVDLNNEQFF.

In nucleotides, the CDR3 is TGTGCCAGCAATAGGGACCTGAACACTGAAGCTTTCTTT. This translates into CASNRDLNTEAFF. The chain uses TRBV6-6 and TRBJ1-1; TRBD1 is a possible D gene (5 bases). The CDR3 consists of 13 residues. Germline V gene sequence: CDR1 MNHNY, CDR2 SVGAGI (reference sequence). V lost 7 bases to trimming and J lost 0 bases, with 9 bases between them.

The table lists this clone with a few counts. The CDR3 here is CASSFTGSDTEAFF. The DNA of the CDR3 is TGTGCCAGCAGCTTTACCGGGTCCGACACTGAAGCTTTCTTT. V usage is TRBV13 and J usage is TRBJ1-1; D unclear. V was cut by 3 bases and J by 3 bases, with 11 bases left in between. Germline loops: CDR1 PRHDT, CDR2 FYEKMQ (reference sequence). This CDR3 has 14 amino acids.

CDR3 sequence reads: CASSQFVGTTYTDTQYF. DNA for the CDR3: TGCGCCAGCAGCCAATTCGTGGGGACTACATATACAGATACGCAGTATTTT. The chain combines TRBV4-1 with TRBJ2-3, with 7 nucleotides matching TRBD2. Germline CDR1 reads MGHRA; CDR2 reads YSYEKL. The CDR3 is made up of 17 amino acids. With 2 bases clipped from V and 3 bases from J, the junction kept 11 bases outside the gene matches.

The chain employs TRBV5-4 and TRBJ2-7; maybe TRBD2 (6 bases). Germline lookup yields CDR1 SGHNT and CDR2 YYREEE (reference sequence). The CDR3 is made up of 15 amino acids. The V gene lost 3 bases and the J gene lost 2 bases, with 15 bases spanning the gap. CDR3 loop: CASSWGDSIPYEQYF. CDR3 coding DNA: TGTGCCAGCAGCTGGGGGGACTCTATACCCTACGAGCAGTACTTC.

This clone was recorded a few times. A single base separates this from a much larger clone, so it may be a read error. This chain connects TRBV13 to TRBJ2-3; unclear D gene. Per germline, CDR1 PRHDT and CDR2 FYEKMQ (reference sequence). Trimming pared 5 bases from V and 2 bases from J, leaving 5 bases between. CDR3 length: 12 residues. CDR3 coding DNA: TGTGCCAGCAGCCCCTACACAGATACGCAGTATTTT. Its translation: CASSPYTDTQYF.

V gene TRBV28 combines with J gene TRBJ2-2; D is unclear. This CDR3 spans 11 amino acids. V was pared by 6 bases and J by 6 bases, with 5 bases between. Germline V lookup: CDR1 MDHEN, CDR2 SYDVKM. CDR3 nucleotides: TGTGCCAGCAGATCATCCGGGGAGCTGTTTTTT. The encoded protein is CASRSSGELFF. The full variable domain, rest sourced from reference TRBV28 and TRBJ2-2, is DVKVTQSSRYLVKRTGEKVFLECVQDMDHENMFWYRQDPGLGLRLIYFSYDVKMKEKGDIPEGYSVSREKKERFSLILESASTNQTSMYLCASRSSGELFFGEGSRLTVL.

V and J are TRBV19 and TRBJ2-3, with 7 positions matching TRBD2. Germline-derived CDR1 and CDR2 are LNHDA and SQIVND (reference sequence). The J segment lost 0 bases and the V segment lost 2 bases, leaving 8 bases of the junction unmatched. The CDR3 runs to 17 residues. The CDR3 DNA reads as TGTGCCAGTAGTATACCCTCTAGCGGCTTCAGCACAGATACGCAGTATTTT. This translates into CASSIPSSGFSTDTQYF.

This sequence joins TRBV9 and TRBJ1-1; TRBD1 aligns across 9 bases. The CDR3 totals 17 residues. The germline V gene encodes CDR1 SGDLS and CDR2 YYNGEE. The trim removed 2 bases at V and 4 bases at J, leaving 12 bases unmatched. CDR3 protein: CASSVGTGWLSGTEAFF. In nucleotides, the CDR3 is TGTGCCAGCAGCGTGGGGACAGGGTGGTTGAGTGGCACTGAAGCTTTCTTT.

The gene calls are TRBV1 and TRBJ2-1; the tabulated D call, TRBD2, remains unverified against the DNA. TRBV1 is noted as a pseudogene. The CDR3 runs 14 residues. The DNA of the CDR3 is TGCACCAGCTTCGGGACTAGCGCTAACAATGAGCAGTTCTTC. It translates to CTSFGTSANNEQFF.

The chain is built from TRBV5-1 and TRBJ2-2; the D call may be TRBD1 or TRBD2 (5 bases each). Trimming stripped 1 base from V and 2 bases from J, with 6 bases between. This CDR3 is built from 14 residues. The germline CDR1 and CDR2 sequences are SGHRS and YFSETQ. CDR3 in DNA: TGCGCCAGCAGCTTGTGGGACAACACCGGGGAGCTGTTTTTT. Amino acids: CASSLWDNTGELFF.

V and J are TRBV9 and TRBJ2-2; 7 bases match TRBD1. V lost 3 bases and J lost 3; bases outside the gene matches: 8. The CDR3 contains 16 residues. Germline V gene data show CDR1 as SGDLS and CDR2 as YYNGEE. The CDR3 nucleotides are TGTGCCAGCAGCGGAGGGGACAGTAGGGACACCGGGGAGCTGTTTTTT. Encoded protein: CASSGGDSRDTGELFF.

The rearrangement links TRBV7-9 to TRBJ2-2, with D perhaps given as TRBD1 or TRBD2 (5 bases each). V lost 3 bases to trimming and J lost 3 bases, with 8 bases between them. CDR1 and CDR2 (germline): SEHNR, FQNEAQ (reference sequence). CDR3 length equals 14 residues. The CDR3 nucleotides are TGTGCCAGCAGCTTGGGACCCTACACCGGGGAGCTGTTTTTT. It translates to CASSLGPYTGELFF.

The V and J genes are TRBV4-1 and TRBJ2-5; D is unclear. The CDR3 spans 14 residues. Between the trimmed V and J ends, which lost 2 bases and 5 bases, there was a span of 12 bases. CDR1 is MGHRA and CDR2 is YSYEKL in the germline V gene. CDR3: CASSQRADTETQYF. The CDR3 DNA follows: TGCGCCAGCAGCCAACGGGCAGATACGGAGACCCAGTACTTC.

V and J are TRBV27 and TRBJ2-3; 7 nucleotides line up with TRBD2. Losses at the gene ends were 0 bases for V and 3 bases for J; bases not matched to a gene: 6. There are 16 residues in the CDR3. Germline-derived CDR1 and CDR2 are MNHEY and SMNVEV (reference sequence). As DNA, the CDR3 is TGTGCCAGCAGTTTATCCGGCTGGGGGGGGACAGATACGCAGTATTTT. Translated: CASSLSGWGGTDTQYF.

This chain joins TRBV7-2 and TRBJ2-7, with D perhaps matching TRBD1 (6 bases). The germline V gene encodes CDR1 SGHTA and CDR2 FQGNSA. The CDR3 has 13 amino acids. Trimming removed 5 bases at V and 6 bases at J, with 14 bases between. The CDR3: CASSKYRASEQYF. The CDR3 nucleotides read TGTGCCAGCAGCAAGTACAGGGCATCCGAGCAGTACTTC.

Notes on this clone: The identical CDR3 is also encoded by other nucleotide sequences in the sample. This chain joins TRBV5-5 and TRBJ1-2, with D uncertain. V was pared by 0 bases and J by 5 bases, with 5 bases between. The CDR3 is 12 amino acids. CDR1 is SGHKS and CDR2 is YYEKEE in the germline V gene (reference sequence). CDR3 sequence reads: CASSLGSYGYTF. CDR3 sequence (DNA): TGTGCCAGCAGCTTGGGGTCTTATGGCTACACCTTC.

The gene calls are TRBV27 and TRBJ2-7; 9 bases line up with TRBD1. V trimming: 4 bases; J trimming: 4 bases; junction bases outside the gene matches: 8. Germline loops: CDR1 MNHEY, CDR2 SMNVEV (reference sequence). The CDR3 consists of 15 residues. CDR3 sequence: CASSWGTGPTYEQYF. Written as DNA, the CDR3 is TGTGCCAGCAGTTGGGGGACAGGGCCCACATACGAGCAGTACTTC.

The chain carries TRBV28 and TRBJ1-4, with 7 nucleotides matching TRBD1. J was trimmed by 0 bases and V by 4 bases; bases with no gene match: 8. The CDR3 consists of 17 residues. Germline V CDR1 and CDR2: MDHEN, SYDVKM. The DNA for the CDR3 is TGTGCCAGCAGTTCCCCCGGGACAGAAGCAACTAATGAAAAACTGTTTTTT. It yields the protein CASSSPGTEATNEKLFF.

The chain is built from TRBV5-4 and TRBJ2-3, with a weak D call TRBD2 (6 bases). The CDR3 has 15 residues. Per germline, CDR1 SGHNT and CDR2 YYREEE (reference sequence). Deletions cut 0 bases from V and 8 bases from J, with 16 bases between. The CDR3: CASSLAPGTAGTQYF. For the CDR3, the DNA is TGTGCCAGCAGCTTGGCCCCCGGCACAGCGGGTACGCAGTATTTT. Based on the CDR3 plus reference TRBV5-4 and TRBJ2-3, the full variable domain is ETGVTQSPTHLIKTRGQQVTLRCSSQSGHNTVSWYQQALGQGPQFIFQYYREEENGRGNFPPRFSGLQFPNYSSELNVNALELDDSALYLCASSLAPGTAGTQYFGPGTRLTVL.

The chain links TRBV29-1 to TRBJ2-1; D might be TRBD2 (5 bases). The CDR3 is made up of 14 amino acids. V was shortened by 3 bases and J by 4 bases, with 13 bases between the two germline ends. Germline V gene lookup returns CDR1 SQVTM and CDR2 ANQGSEA. In nucleotides, the CDR3 is TGCAGCGTTGATGGGGAGAGGGATTACAATGAGCAGTTCTTC. Its protein is CSVDGERDYNEQFF.